The clone carrying this T cell receptor beta chain was counted between two and nine times. The antigen is unknown. The PCR had 60 Vbeta and 13 Jbeta primers. The method was immunoSEQ multiplex PCR; TCRdb's version includes in-frame clones alone and lacks a portion of them. The profile covers roughly 130,000 clones, with roughly four fifths appearing a single time and approximately 6% taken by the ten largest. The data originate from a study of cytomegalovirus exposure and HLA in healthy donors. Notes on the study in general: The authors reported that TCR beta sequences could predict HLA-A and HLA-B alleles. These predictions were accurate for most subjects in the first cohort. Most TCR sequences proved rare, with some public TCRs found in many donors. The likely explanation for a cluster of highly shared sequence variants was sequencing artifact. Researchers counted around 150 TCR beta chains as cytomegalovirus-associated.

The receptor's source is a woman aged 35 to 49 in good health and CMV-seropositive. Sequencing input: PBMCs.

CDR3 in amino acids: CAISEREVAYEQYF. The CDR3 DNA is TGTGCCATCAGTGAGCGGGAGGTCGCCTACGAGCAGTACTTC. The chain uses TRBV10-3 and TRBJ2-7; 7 nucleotides agree with TRBD2. This CDR3 has 14 amino acids. Germline values: CDR1 ENHRY, CDR2 SYGVKD. The V gene end was trimmed by 2 bases and the J gene end by 2 bases; junction bases not matched to a gene: 3.